This T cell receptor (beta chain) was found in a study of HIV-infected patients and healthy controls. General study results and limits: Healthy controls carried many MAIT alpha-chain CDR3s, while HIV+ repertoires had few.

V was pared by 0 bases and J by 2 bases, with 8 bases between. Germline lookup yields CDR1 LGHNA and CDR2 YSLEER. This CDR3 has 15 amino acids. cDNA was made from about 510 ng RNA using alpha and beta constant primers. Separate chain-specific third strand synthesis with multiplexing indices produced the alpha and beta libraries. The cDNA received a 5' RACE adapter containing a random hexamer plus an SP2 sequencing primer site. The library got P5 and P7 elements plus a second index, then a roughly 22-cycle PCR. MiXCR, run by TCRdb on the 5' RACE reads, gives a single entry per CDR3 protein. The sample holds about 24,000 distinct CDR3 sequences, 8.5% seen once. The repertoire came from unfractionated whole blood and reflected all unsorted peripheral T cells. RNA came from under 3 ml of peripheral blood. Turning to this clonotype: Antigen: not known.

This rearrangement joins TRBV4-3 to TRBJ1-5; D gene uncertain. This TCR came from an adult in good health. Sequencing used blood. The CDR3 coding sequence is TGCGCCAGCAGCCAAGATAGGGAGGGCAATCAGCCCCAGCATTTT. Protein sequence: CASSQDREGNQPQHF.